This TCR beta chain derives from a study of T cells in Graves' hyperthyroidism and ophthalmopathy. This clonotype occurred many times. Its antigen is undetermined. A NOSPECS grade of at least 4, a Clinical Activity Score of at least 3 and duration under 3 months were recorded in ophthalmopathy patients. The diagnostic basis comprised clinical symptoms, serum thyroxine and TRAb, thyroid ultrasound and orbital computed tomography. PBMCs came from more than 9.5 ml fresh peripheral blood. General study points: Most clonotypes expanded in the thyroid (above 0.001) were also present in blood.

In germline, CDR1 is SGHTA, CDR2 FQGNSA. Germline trimming cut 4 bases from V and 7 bases from J; bases unmatched to any gene: 7. This CDR3 region has 15 residues. The investigators amplified TCR beta CDR3 regions from RNA transcripts. The study used the HTBI primer set for a first-round RT-PCR of the TCR CDR3. TCRdb re-derived calls from the multiplex PCR reads in MiXCR, one entry per CDR3 protein. Of under 350,000 distinct CDR3 sequences in the sample, about 17% are singletons; the top ten hold around 55%. The rearrangement uses TRBV7-2 and TRBJ1-6; 7 positions agree with TRBD1. This clonotype was sampled from a woman aged 55-75 years with Graves' ophthalmopathy. The material sequenced was blood. The CDR3 DNA reads TGTGCCAGCAGCTCGAACAGGGGACCCAATTCACCCCTCCACTTT. Its translation is CASSSNRGPNSPLHF.